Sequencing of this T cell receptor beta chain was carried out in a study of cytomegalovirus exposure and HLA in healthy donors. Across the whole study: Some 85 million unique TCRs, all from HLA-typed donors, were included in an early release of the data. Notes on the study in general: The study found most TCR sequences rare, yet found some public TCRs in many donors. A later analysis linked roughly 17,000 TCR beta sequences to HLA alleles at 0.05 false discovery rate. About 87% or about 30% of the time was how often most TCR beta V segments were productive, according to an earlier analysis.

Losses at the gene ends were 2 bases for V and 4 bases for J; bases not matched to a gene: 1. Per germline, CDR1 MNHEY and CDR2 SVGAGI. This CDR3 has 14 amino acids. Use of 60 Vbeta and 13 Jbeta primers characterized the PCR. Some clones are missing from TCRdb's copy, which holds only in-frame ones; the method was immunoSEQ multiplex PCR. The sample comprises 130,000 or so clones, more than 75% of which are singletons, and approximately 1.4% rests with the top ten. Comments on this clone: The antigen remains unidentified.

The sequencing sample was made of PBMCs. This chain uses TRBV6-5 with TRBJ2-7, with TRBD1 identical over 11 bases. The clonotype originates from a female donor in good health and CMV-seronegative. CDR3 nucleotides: TGTGCCAGCAGTTACCGGGACAGGGGGTACGAGCAGTACTTC. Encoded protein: CASSYRDRGYEQYF.